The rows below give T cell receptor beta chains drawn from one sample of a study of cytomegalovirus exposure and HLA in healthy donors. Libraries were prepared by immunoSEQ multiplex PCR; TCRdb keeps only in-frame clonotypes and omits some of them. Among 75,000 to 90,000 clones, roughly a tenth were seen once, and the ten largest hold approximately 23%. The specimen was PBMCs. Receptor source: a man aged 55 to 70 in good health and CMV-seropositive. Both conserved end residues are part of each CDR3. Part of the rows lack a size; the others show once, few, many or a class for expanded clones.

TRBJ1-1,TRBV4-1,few,CASSPWGGPRTEAFF
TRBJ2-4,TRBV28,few,CASSLYLAKNIQYF
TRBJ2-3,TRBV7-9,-,CASSPGLGGPDTQYF
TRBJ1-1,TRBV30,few,CAWSQLSPNTEAFF
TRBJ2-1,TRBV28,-,CASSVRTSGIYNEQFF
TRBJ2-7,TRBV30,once,CAWELAGGMQYF
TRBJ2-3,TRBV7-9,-,CASSPSGNTQYF
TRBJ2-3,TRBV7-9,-,CASSPEGQSTDTQYF
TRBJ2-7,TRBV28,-,CASSPPTGQGYYEQYF
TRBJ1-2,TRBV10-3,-,CAISASSAPRGYTF
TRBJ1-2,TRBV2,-,CASSERQGYTF
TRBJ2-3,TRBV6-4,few,CASRSGNSDTQYF
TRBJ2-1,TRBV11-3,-,CASSPDGQGTHNEQFF
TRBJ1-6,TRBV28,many,CASSLAAGGSSPLHF
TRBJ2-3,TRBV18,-,CASSPLGGLSDMQYF
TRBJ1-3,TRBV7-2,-,CASSTATGKGNTIYF
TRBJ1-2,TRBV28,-,CASSFARGYGYTF
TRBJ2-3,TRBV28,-,CASSLSLAGTDTQYF
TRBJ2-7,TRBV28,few,CASSLRGQVNYEQYF
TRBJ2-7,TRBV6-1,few,CASTRAGPQSYEQYF
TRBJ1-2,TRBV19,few,CASKRGGYGYTF
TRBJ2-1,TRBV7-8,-,CASTPLAGGLNEQFF
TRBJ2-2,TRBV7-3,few,CASSTSTGELFF
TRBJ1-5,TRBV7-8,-,CASSLEGVLSNQPQHF
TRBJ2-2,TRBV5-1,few,CASSVERNTGELFF
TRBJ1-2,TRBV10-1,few,CASSPQGDYGYTF
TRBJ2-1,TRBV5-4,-,CASSPDSGGYNEQFF
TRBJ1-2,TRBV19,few,CASKAGAYGYTF
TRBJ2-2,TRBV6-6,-,CASSYGGTGELFF
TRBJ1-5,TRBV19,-,CASSISGTGGRQPQHF
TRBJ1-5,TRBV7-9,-,CASSGTGGNQPQHF
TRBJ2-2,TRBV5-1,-,CASSLGQGRGGELFF
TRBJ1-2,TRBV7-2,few,CASSLVGTVLNYGYTF
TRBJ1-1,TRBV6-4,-,CASSDSFDSTEAFF
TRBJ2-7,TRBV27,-,CASKLAGGSYEQYF
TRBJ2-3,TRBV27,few,CASSLQTFTDTQYF
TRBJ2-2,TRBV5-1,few,CASSSGGPNTGELFF
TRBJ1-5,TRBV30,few,CAWSGGVNQPQHF
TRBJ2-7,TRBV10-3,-,CAISEFLAGVKGEQYF
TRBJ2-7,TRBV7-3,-,CASSLGREGYEQYF
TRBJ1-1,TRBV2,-,CASLPDGGNTEAFF
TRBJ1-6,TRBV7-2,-,CASSVGGDRYSPLHF
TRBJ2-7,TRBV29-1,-,CSVDRGNEEQYF
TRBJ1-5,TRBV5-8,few,CASSLAQANQPQHF
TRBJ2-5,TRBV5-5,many,CASSSPGQETQYF
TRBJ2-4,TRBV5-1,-,CASSTGTGGNIQYF
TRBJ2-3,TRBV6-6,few,CASSNGVRGQDTQYF
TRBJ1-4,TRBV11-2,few,CASSPNILVEKLFF